The TCR beta chain described here comes from a study of early T cells in non-severe SARS-CoV-2 infection. Using its own MiXCR run on the 5' RACE reads, TCRdb lists one record per CDR3 protein. This table holds approximately 62,000 distinct CDR3 sequences, approximately 12% found once. V lost 4 bases, J lost 8 bases, and 12 bases lay in between. This CDR3 comprises 13 residues. In germline, CDR1 is SGHAT, CDR2 FQDESV (reference sequence). The chain carries TRBV11-1 and TRBJ2-1; D is tentatively TRBD1 or TRBD2 (5 bases each). The receptor was isolated from an adult who was a healthcare worker with PCR-confirmed SARS-CoV-2 infection or an uninfected control (not recorded which). Sequencing input: whole blood. CDR3 loop: CASSSPPGHEQFF. The DNA of the CDR3 is TGTGCCAGCAGCTCCCCCCCGGGGCATGAGCAGTTCTTC.